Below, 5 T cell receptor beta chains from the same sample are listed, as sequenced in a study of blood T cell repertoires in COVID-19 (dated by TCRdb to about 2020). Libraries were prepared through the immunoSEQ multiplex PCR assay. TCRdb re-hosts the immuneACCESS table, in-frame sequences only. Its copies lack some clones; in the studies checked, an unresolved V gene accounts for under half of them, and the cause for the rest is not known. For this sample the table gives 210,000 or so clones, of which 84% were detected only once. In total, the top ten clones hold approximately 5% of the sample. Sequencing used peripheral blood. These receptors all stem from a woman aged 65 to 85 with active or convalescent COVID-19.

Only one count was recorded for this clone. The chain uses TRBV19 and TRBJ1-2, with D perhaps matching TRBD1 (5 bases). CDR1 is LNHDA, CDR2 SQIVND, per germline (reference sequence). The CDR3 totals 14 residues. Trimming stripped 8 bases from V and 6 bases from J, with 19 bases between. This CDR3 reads CASSHGMQGHGYTF. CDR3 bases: TGTGCCAGTTCGCACGGTATGCAGGGTCATGGCTACACCTTC.

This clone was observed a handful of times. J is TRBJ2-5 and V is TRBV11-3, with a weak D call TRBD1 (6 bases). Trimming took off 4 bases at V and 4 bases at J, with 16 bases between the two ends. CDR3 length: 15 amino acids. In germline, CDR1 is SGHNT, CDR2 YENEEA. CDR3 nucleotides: TGTGCCAGCAGCTCTGGGACAACCAAGGGAGAGACCCAGTACTTC. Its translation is CASSSGTTKGETQYF.

DNA for the CDR3: TGTGCCAGCAGCTTATACAGGGCAAACACTGAAGCTTTCTTT. Its translation: CASSLYRANTEAFF. This chain uses TRBV7-8 with TRBJ1-1, with D maybe TRBD1 (6 bases). Deletions cut 2 bases from V and 2 bases from J, with 9 bases between. Germline V lookup: CDR1 SGHVS, CDR2 FQNEAQ. There are 14 residues in the CDR3.

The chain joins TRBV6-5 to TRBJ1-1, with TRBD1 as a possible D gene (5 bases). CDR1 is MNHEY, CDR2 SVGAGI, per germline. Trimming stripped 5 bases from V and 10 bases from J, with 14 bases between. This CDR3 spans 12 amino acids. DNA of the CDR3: TGTGCCAGCAGTAATTTCGGGGGGGGAGCTTTCTTT. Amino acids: CASSNFGGGAFF.

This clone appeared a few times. The chain's CDR3 is CASSEGFLRAKGNEKLFF. As DNA, the CDR3 is TGTGCCAGCAGTGAAGGTTTTCTGAGGGCCAAGGGTAATGAAAAACTGTTTTTT. The rearrangement uses TRBV2 and TRBJ1-4; D unresolved. The CDR3 runs to 18 residues. CDR1 is SNHLY and CDR2 is FYNNEI in the germline V gene. V dropped 1 base and J dropped 4 bases, with 19 bases sitting between them.